This T cell receptor (beta chain) was found in a study of blood T cell repertoires in COVID-19. Across the study: Some COVID-19 samples were acute and others convalescent; all came from the United States, Italy and Spain. From T cells, B-cell-depleted T cells, or PBMCs came the material, which was cDNA or gDNA.

Study processing details: The authors estimated nucleated cell counts from reference gene primer amplification. Sequencing was performed with immunoSEQ multiplex PCR; in TCRdb, only in-frame clones are kept and a portion is missing. The D gene and trimming were derived from the DNA, and the V and J assignments and clone size from that table. The repertoire holds approximately 360,000 clones, with around 90% as singletons. Germline lookup yields CDR1 SGHTA and CDR2 FQGTGA. The length of the CDR3 is 14 residues. The ends were cut back, 5 bases at V and 5 bases at J, with 15 bases in the middle. This clonotype was sampled from a man aged 18 to 29 with active or convalescent COVID-19. The sequenced sample was peripheral blood. The chain couples TRBV7-3 to TRBJ1-1; possible D gene TRBD1, 5 bases. Written as DNA, the CDR3 is TGTGCCAGCAGCACGGGACTCGGCGGGACTGAAGCTTTCTTT. Its translation: CASSTGLGGTEAFF.